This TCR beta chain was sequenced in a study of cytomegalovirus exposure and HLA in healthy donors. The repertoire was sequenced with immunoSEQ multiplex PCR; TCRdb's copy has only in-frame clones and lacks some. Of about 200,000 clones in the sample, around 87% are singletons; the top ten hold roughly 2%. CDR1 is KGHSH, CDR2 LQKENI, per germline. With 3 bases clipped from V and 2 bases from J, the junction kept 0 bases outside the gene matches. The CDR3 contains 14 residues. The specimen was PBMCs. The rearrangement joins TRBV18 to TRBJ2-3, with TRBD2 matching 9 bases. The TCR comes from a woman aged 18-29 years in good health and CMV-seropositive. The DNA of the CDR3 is TGTGCCAGCTCACCGGGACTAGCCACAGATACGCAGTATTTT. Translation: CASSPGLATDTQYF. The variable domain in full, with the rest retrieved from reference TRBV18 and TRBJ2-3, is NAGVMQNPRHLVRRRGQEARLRCSPMKGHSHVYWYRQLPEEGLKFMVYLQKENIIDESGMPKERFSAEFPKEGPSILRIQQVVRGDSAAYFCASSPGLATDTQYFGPGTRLTVL.